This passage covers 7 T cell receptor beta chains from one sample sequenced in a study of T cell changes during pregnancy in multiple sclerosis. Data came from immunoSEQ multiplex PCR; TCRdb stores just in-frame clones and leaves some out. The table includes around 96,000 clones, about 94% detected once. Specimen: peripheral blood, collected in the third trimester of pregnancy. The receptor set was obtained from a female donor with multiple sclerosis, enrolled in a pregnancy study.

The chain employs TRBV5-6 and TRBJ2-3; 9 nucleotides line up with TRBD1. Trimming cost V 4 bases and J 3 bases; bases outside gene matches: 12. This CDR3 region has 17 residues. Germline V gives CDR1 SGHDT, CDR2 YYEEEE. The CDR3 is CASSRRTGAFVTDTQYF. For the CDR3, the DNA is TGTGCCAGCAGCAGAAGGACAGGGGCGTTTGTGACAGATACGCAGTATTTT.

The CDR3 sequence: CASSLDGLAGYSGANVLTF. Written as DNA, the CDR3 is TGCGCCAGCAGCTTGGATGGACTAGCGGGCTACTCTGGGGCCAACGTCCTGACTTTC. The chain employs TRBV5-1 and TRBJ2-6; TRBD2 aligns across 11 bases. V was pared by 0 bases and J by 0 bases, with 5 bases of the junction left unmatched. From germline, CDR1 is SGHRS and CDR2 YFSETQ. CDR3 length: 19 amino acids.

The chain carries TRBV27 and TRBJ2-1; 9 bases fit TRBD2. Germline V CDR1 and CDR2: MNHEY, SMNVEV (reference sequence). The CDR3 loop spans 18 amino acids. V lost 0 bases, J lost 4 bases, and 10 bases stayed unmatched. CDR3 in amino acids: CASSLSGASGDRYNEQFF. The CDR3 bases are TGTGCCAGCAGTTTATCGGGGGCTAGCGGGGACCGATACAATGAGCAGTTCTTC.

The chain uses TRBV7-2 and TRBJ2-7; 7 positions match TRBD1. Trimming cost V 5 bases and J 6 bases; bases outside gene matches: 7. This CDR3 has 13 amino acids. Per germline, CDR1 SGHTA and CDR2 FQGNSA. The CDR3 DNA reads TGTGCCAGCAGCCAACAGACAGGGATCGAGCAGTACTTC. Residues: CASSQQTGIEQYF.

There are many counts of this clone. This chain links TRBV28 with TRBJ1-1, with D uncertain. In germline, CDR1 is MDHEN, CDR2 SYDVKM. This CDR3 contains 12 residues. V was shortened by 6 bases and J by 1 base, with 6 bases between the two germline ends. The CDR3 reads CASRPRNTEAFF. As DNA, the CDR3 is TGTGCCAGCAGGCCCAGGAACACTGAAGCTTTCTTT.

This CDR3 reads CASSFYGTGNYEQYF. CDR3 bases: TGTGCCAGCAGCTTTTACGGGACAGGGAACTACGAGCAGTACTTC. The gene calls are TRBV7-9 and TRBJ2-7; TRBD1 aligns across 9 bases. The CDR3 length is 15 residues. Germline CDR1 reads SEHNR; CDR2 reads FQNEAQ (reference sequence). With V trimmed by 3 bases and J by 3 bases, 6 bases remained unmatched.

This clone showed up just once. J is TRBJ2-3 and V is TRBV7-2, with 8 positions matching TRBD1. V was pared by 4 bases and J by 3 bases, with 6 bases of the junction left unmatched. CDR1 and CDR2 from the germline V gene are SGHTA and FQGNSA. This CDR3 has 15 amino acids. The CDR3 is CASSSGQGWTDTQYF. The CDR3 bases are TGTGCCAGCAGCTCTGGACAGGGATGGACAGATACGCAGTATTTT.